This T cell receptor (beta chain) was recorded in a study of blood T cell repertoires in COVID-19. On the study more broadly: Acute and convalescent COVID-19 samples came from the United States, Italy and Spain. PBMCs, B-cell-depleted T cells, or T cells provided the cDNA or gDNA that made up the material.

Germline V gene data show CDR1 as KGHSH and CDR2 as LQKENI. The trim removed 3 bases at V and 3 bases at J, leaving 5 bases unmatched. The CDR3 is made up of 15 amino acids. In the source study's methods: How many nucleated cells were present was estimated from reference gene primer amplification. Clones were sequenced by immunoSEQ multiplex PCR, and TCRdb holds only the in-frame ones, with some missing. V and J calls and clone size are as listed in that table; D and trimming were resolved from the DNA. The data contain around 100,000 clones, over 85% of them singletons. The specimen sequenced was peripheral blood. The receptor was derived from a man aged 65 to 85 with acute or convalescent COVID-19. V and J are TRBV18 and TRBJ1-2; 9 positions match TRBD1. CDR3 sequence (DNA): TGTGCCAGCTCACCCGGGACAGGGAGGGACTATGGCTACACCTTC. As protein: CASSPGTGRDYGYTF.